This entry features one T cell receptor beta chain sequence. Its antigen is still unknown. TCRdb's copy holds only in-frame clones and misses some; the assay was immunoSEQ multiplex PCR. The sample lists about 110,000 clones, nearly 90% occurring once. This specimen comes from a study of T cell responses to AZD1222 COVID-19 vaccine. The study's findings and limits: Among vaccine-associated CD4 TCRs, coverage spanned spike, with dominance at 160-218 and 743-854. A reported finding is that nearly half of spike-specific TCRs target unmutated variant regions. At baseline, seropositivity was found in only a handful of AZD1222 recipients.

Per the germline V gene, CDR1 is SGHVS and CDR2 is FQNEAQ. The CDR3 has 13 amino acids. Trimming removed 3 bases at V and 6 bases at J, with 12 bases between. The source was peripheral blood, collected on day 0 of AZD1222 vaccination. The TCR sequence derives from an adult in good health. The gene calls are TRBV7-8 and TRBJ2-7, with D possibly TRBD1 on 5 matching bases. CDR3: CASSLNSRVEQYF. The CDR3 nucleotides read TGTGCCAGCAGCTTGAACTCCAGGGTCGAGCAGTACTTC.